This T cell receptor beta chain was profiled in a study of graft-versus-host responses after intestinal transplantation. For this clone: The target antigen is unknown.

Assay used: immunoSEQ multiplex PCR; TCRdb lists only in-frame clones, some missing. Seen here are more than 90,000 clones, 93% observed once, and the top ten hold more than 0.9%. Germline CDR1 LGHNT, CDR2 FRNRAP. The ends were cut back, 2 bases at V and 8 bases at J, with 10 bases in the middle. This CDR3 spans 13 amino acids. The rearrangement uses TRBV12-5 and TRBJ2-1; D might be TRBD1 (7 bases). The sequenced sample was unstimulated CD8+ T cells sorted from spleen or lymph node cells, obtained before transplant. This TCR came from a human donor who was the organ donor for an intestinal transplant. The CDR3 bases are TGTGCTAGTGGTTTGACAGGGGAGGATGAGCAGTTCTTC. It yields the protein CASGLTGEDEQFF.